This paragraph covers one TCR beta chain sequence. At the DNA level, this CDR3 is encoded by other sequences in the same sample as well. TCRdb's table, derived via immunoSEQ multiplex PCR, lists solely in-frame clones and lacks some. The sample carries about 190,000 clones, about 88% recorded once. This entry belongs to a study of blood T cell repertoires in COVID-19. V lost 5 bases and J lost 4, with 11 bases in between. The CDR3 has 13 amino acids. Sequenced: peripheral blood. This sequence was found in a man under 40 with acute or convalescent COVID-19. The chain couples TRBV12-3 or TRBV12-4 to TRBJ1-2; D gene uncertain. This CDR3 is CASSPTGGYGYTF. The CDR3 nucleotides are TGTGCCAGCAGTCCTACGGGAGGCTATGGCTACACCTTC.